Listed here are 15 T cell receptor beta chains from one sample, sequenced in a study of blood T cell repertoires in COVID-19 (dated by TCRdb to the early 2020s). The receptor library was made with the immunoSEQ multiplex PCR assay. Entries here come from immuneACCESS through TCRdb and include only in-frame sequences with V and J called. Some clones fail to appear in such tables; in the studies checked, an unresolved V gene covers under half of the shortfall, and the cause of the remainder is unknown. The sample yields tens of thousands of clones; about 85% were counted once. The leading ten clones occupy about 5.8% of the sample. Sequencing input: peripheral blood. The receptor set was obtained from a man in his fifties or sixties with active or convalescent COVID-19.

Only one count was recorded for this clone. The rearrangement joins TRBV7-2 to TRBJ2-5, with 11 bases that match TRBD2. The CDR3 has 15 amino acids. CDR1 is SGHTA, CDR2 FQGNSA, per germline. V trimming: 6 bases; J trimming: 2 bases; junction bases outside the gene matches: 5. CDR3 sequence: CASRPTSGGQETQYF. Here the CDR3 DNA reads TGTGCCAGCAGACCCACTAGCGGGGGACAAGAGACCCAGTACTTC.

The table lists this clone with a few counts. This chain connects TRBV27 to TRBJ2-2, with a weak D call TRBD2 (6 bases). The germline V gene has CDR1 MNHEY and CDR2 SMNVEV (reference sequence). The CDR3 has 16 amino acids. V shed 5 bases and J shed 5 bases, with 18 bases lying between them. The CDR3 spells CASSPAWRAWTGELFF. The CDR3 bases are TGTGCCAGCAGTCCAGCCTGGAGGGCGTGGACCGGGGAGCTGTTTTTT.

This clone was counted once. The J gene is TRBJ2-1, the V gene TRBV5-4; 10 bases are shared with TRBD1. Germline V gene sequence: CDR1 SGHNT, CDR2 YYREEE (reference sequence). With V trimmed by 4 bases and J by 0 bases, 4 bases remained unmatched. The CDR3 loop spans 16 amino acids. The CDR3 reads CASSARDRGSYNEQFF. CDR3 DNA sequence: TGTGCCAGCAGCGCCCGGGACAGGGGCTCCTACAATGAGCAGTTCTTC.

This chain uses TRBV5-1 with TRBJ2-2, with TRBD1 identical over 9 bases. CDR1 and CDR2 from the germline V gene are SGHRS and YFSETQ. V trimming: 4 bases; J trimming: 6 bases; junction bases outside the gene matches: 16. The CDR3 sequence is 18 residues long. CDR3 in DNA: TGCGCCAGCAGCCGCGTGCCCCCCACAGGGGGCGCGGCCGGGGAGCTGTTTTTT. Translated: CASSRVPPTGGAAGELFF. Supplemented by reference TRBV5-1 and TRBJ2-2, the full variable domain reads KAGVTQTPRYLIKTRGQQVTLSCSPISGHRSVSWYQQTPGQGLQFLFEYFSETQRNKGNFPGRFSGRQFSNSRSEMNVSTLELGDSALYLCASSRVPPTGGAAGELFFGEGSRLTVL.

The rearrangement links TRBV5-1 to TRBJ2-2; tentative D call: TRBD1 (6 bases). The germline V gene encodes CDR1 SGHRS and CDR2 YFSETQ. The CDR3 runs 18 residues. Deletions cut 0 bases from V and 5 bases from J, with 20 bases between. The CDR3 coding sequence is TGCGCCAGCAGCTTGGCGCTCGGGACAAACAGTCATACCGGGGAGCTGTTTTTT. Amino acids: CASSLALGTNSHTGELFF.

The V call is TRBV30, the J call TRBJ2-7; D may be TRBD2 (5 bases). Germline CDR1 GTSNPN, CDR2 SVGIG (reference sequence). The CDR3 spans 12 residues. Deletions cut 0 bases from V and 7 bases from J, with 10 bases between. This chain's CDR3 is CAWSVTPGEQYF. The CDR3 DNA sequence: TGTGCCTGGAGTGTAACGCCGGGGGAGCAGTACTTC.

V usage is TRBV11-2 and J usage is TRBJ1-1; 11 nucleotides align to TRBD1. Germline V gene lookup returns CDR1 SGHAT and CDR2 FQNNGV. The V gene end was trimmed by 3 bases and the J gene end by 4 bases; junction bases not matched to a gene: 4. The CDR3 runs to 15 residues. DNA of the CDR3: TGTGCCAGCAGCTTTCACGGGACAGGGGGCACTGAAGCTTTCTTT. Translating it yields CASSFHGTGGTEAFF.

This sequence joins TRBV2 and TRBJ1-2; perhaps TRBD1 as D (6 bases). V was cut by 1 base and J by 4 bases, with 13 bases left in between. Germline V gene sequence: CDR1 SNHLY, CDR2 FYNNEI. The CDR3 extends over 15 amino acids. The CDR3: CASSEGTGFRYGYTF. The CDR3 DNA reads TGTGCCAGCAGTGAAGGTACAGGGTTTCGCTATGGCTACACCTTC. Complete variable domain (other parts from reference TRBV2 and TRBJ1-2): EPEVTQTPSHQVTQMGQEVILRCVPISNHLYFYWYRQILGQKVEFLVSFYNNEISEKSEIFDDQFSVERPDGSNFTLKIRSTKLEDSAMYFCASSEGTGFRYGYTFGSGTRLTVV.

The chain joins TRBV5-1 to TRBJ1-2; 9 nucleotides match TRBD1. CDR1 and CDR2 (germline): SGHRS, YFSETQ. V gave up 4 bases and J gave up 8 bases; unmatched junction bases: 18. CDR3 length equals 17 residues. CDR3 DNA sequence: TGCGCCAGCAGCCAGGCGGTTGGGGACAGGGCATCCTCCGGCTACACCTTC. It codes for CASSQAVGDRASSGYTF.

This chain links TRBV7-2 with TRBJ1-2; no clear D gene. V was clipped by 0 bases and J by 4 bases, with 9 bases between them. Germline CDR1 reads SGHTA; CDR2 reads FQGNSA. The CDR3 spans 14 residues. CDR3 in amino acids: CASSLAREAYGYTF. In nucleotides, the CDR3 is TGTGCCAGCAGCTTAGCCCGGGAAGCCTATGGCTACACCTTC. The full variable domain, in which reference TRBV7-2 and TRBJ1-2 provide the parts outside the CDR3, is GAGVSQSPSNKVTEKGKDVELRCDPISGHTALYWYRQSLGQGLEFLIYFQGNSAPDKSGLPSDRFSAERTGGSVSTLTIQRTQQEDSAVYLCASSLAREAYGYTFGSGTRLTVV.

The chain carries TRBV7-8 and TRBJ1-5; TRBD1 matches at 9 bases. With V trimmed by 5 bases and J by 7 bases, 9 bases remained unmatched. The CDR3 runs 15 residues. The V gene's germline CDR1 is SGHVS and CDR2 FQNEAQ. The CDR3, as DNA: TGTGCCAGCAGCACGGGGACAGGGAGAACGCAGCCCCAGCATTTT. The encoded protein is CASSTGTGRTQPQHF.

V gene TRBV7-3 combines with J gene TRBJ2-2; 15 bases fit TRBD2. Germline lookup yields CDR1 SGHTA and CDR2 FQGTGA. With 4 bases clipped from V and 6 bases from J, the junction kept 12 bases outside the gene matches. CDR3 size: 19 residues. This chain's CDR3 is CASSSIGTSGGRPPGELFF. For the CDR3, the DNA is TGTGCCAGCAGCTCAATTGGGACTAGCGGGGGGAGGCCGCCCGGGGAGCTGTTTTTT.

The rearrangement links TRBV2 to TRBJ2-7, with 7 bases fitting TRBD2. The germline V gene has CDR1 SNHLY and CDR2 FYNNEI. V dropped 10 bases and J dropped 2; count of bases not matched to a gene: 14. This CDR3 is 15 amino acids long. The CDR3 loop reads CATSNGASGPYEQYF. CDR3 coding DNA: TGTGCCACCAGCAATGGCGCTAGCGGACCCTACGAGCAGTACTTC.

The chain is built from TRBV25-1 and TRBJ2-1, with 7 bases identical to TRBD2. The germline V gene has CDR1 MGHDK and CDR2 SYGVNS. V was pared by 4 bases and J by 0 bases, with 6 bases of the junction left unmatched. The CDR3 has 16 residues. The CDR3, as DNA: TGTGCCAGCAGTGTCATGGGGGGGACCTCCTACAATGAGCAGTTCTTC. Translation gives CASSVMGGTSYNEQFF.

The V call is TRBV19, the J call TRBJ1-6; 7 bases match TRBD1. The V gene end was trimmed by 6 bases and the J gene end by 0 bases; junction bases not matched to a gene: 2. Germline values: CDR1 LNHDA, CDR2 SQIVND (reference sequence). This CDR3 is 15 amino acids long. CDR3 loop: CASRDRSSYNSPLHF. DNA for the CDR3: TGTGCCAGTAGGGACAGGAGCTCCTATAATTCACCCCTCCACTTT.